This T cell receptor beta chain was identified during a study of post-analysis software for immune sequencing data. Study-level background: Some patients lacked subtype; others had relapsing-remitting, secondary progressive or progressive-relapsing disease.

Study outcomes and limitations: TRBV5-6, TRBV5-1 and TRBV20-1 belonged to a set of about 5 TRBV segments that were more frequent in patients than controls. Among multiple sclerosis patients, normalized Chao1 diversity was significantly below that of controls. Batch-matched samples strongly co-clustered by F measure.

For this clonotype: Its antigen remains unidentified.

Germline-derived CDR1 and CDR2 are MDHEN and SYDVKM. Trimming cost V 5 bases and J 0 bases, with 10 bases left between them. This CDR3 spans 14 amino acids. Unique-molecular-identifier-tagged TCR beta cDNA libraries were used. It was from about 0.94 to 9.7 million T cells that approximately 500,000 cDNA molecules came. TCRdb passed the PCR reads through MiXCR, listing each CDR3 protein once. The sample has 450,000 or so distinct CDR3 sequences, roughly 45% seen once. The chain links TRBV28 to TRBJ1-1; no definite D call. This receptor was identified in a girl under 18 with multiple sclerosis. Sequenced input: blood. For the CDR3, the DNA is TGTGCCAGCAGTCAGATTGTCATGAACACTGAAGCTTTCTTT. Protein product: CASSQIVMNTEAFF.